This T cell receptor beta chain stems from a study of cytomegalovirus exposure and HLA in healthy donors. Looking at the study overall: A subsequent analysis reported that the roughly 120 validation repertoires were produced on the same platform that had also been used for the approximately 700 first-cohort repertoires. The study, taken as a whole, reports: The authors enumerated some 170 TCR beta chains as linked to cytomegalovirus. The tendency of first-cohort TCR clusters to co-occur in the 90 to 150 validation repertoires was the finding of a later analysis.

Trimming stripped 3 bases from V and 9 bases from J, with 13 bases between. The CDR3 is made up of 13 amino acids. Germline V gene lookup returns CDR1 SGHRS and CDR2 YFSETQ. TCRdb's table, derived via immunoSEQ multiplex PCR, lists solely in-frame clones and lacks some. The sample has some 140,000 clones; approximately 80% are singletons. To note about this clone: The target antigen is unknown.

The V call is TRBV5-1, the J call TRBJ2-1; D is ambiguous. This sequence originates from a man aged 30 to 39 in good health and CMV-seropositive. What was sequenced was PBMCs. CDR3 sequence (DNA): TGCGCCAGCAGCTCCCACCAAGAGGCTGAGCAGTTCTTC. This sequence encodes CASSSHQEAEQFF.